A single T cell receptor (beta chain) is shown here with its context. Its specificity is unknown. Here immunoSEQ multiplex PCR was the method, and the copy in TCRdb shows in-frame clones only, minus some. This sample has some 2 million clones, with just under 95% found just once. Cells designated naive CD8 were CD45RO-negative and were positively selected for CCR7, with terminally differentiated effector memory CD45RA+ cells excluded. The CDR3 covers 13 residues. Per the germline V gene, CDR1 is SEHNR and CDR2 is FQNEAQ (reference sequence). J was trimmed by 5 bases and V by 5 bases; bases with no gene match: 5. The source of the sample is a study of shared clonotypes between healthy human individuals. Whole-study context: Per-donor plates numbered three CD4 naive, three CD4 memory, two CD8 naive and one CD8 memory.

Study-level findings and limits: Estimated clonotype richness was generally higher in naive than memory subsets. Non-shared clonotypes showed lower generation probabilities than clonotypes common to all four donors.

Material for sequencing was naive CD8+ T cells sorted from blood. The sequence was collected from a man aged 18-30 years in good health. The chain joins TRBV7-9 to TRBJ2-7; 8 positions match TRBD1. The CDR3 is CASSVGQGNEQYF. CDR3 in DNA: TGTGCCAGCAGCGTCGGACAGGGAAACGAGCAGTACTTC.